This T cell receptor (beta chain) was captured by sequencing in a study of graft-versus-host responses after intestinal transplantation. Germline V CDR1 and CDR2: MNHEY, SVGAGI. Trimming cost V 5 bases and J 4 bases, with 6 bases left between them. This CDR3 contains 12 residues. By share, this clone counts as medium-sized. Repertoires were generated with immunoSEQ multiplex PCR, while TCRdb's copy carries only in-frame clones and drops some. This table has about 5,000 clones, roughly 28% appearing once. The source was alloreactive CD4+ T cells from a mixed lymphocyte reaction culture, collected before transplantation. Subset described: CFSE-low proliferating T cells sorted from roughly 6-day pre-transplant mixed lymphocyte reaction (GvH or HvG direction). V gene TRBV6-5 combines with J gene TRBJ2-1; tentatively, D is TRBD1 (6 bases). The source is a human patient who was an organ donor for intestinal transplantation. The CDR3 nucleotides are TGTGCCAGCAGTACAGGGTACAATGAGCAGTTCTTC. Translated, it gives CASSTGYNEQFF.